The 32 T cell receptor beta chains below were found in one sample sequenced in a study of blood T cell repertoires in COVID-19. Profiled with immunoSEQ multiplex PCR; TCRdb holds only in-frame clones, not every one. Among around 300,000 clones listed, 83% were seen once. The sequenced material came from peripheral blood. These receptors were obtained from a woman between 50 and 59 years old who had recovered from COVID-19.

The chain carries TRBV6-5 and TRBJ2-1; 11 positions agree with TRBD1. Germline CDR1 is MNHEY and CDR2 is SVGAGI. The V and J ends lost 8 bases and 9 bases, in that order; junction bases with no gene match: 9. The CDR3 contains 14 residues. The CDR3 loop reads CASRDRGDWGEQFF. The CDR3 coding sequence is TGTGCCAGCCGGGACAGGGGGGATTGGGGTGAGCAGTTCTTC.

This clone has more than one count but fewer than ten. The rearrangement links TRBV9 to TRBJ2-1; 8 nucleotides agree with TRBD1. J lost 7 bases, V lost 0 bases, and 6 bases had no gene match. CDR1 and CDR2 from the germline V gene are SGDLS and YYNGEE. CDR3 length: 15 residues. The CDR3: CASSVDGQGWNEQFF. In nucleotides, the CDR3 is TGTGCCAGCAGCGTAGATGGACAGGGATGGAATGAGCAGTTCTTC. Drawing the rest from reference TRBV9 and TRBJ2-1, the complete variable domain is DSGVTQTPKHLITATGQRVTLRCSPRSGDLSVYWYQQSLDQGLQFLIQYYNGEERAKGNILERFSAQQFPDLHSELNLSSLELGDSALYFCASSVDGQGWNEQFFGPGTRLTVL.

Notes on this clone: One end of the junction varies from germline; a read error may be responsible. J is TRBJ2-7 and V is TRBV5-1; TRBD2 is a possible D gene (6 bases). CDR3 length: 13 amino acids. Germline loops: CDR1 SGHRS, CDR2 YFSETQ. The CDR3 reads CASSLVPGGSFDF. CDR3 sequence (DNA): TGCGCCAGCAGCTTGGTGCCCGGGGGATCTTTCGACTTC.

The chain joins TRBV7-9 to TRBJ2-2; D is undetermined. This CDR3 is 14 amino acids long. The germline V gene encodes CDR1 SEHNR and CDR2 FQNEAQ (reference sequence). V lost 4 bases, J lost 6 bases, and 12 bases lay in between. CDR3 loop: CASSSPASPGELFF. The CDR3 DNA follows: TGTGCCAGCAGCTCCCCTGCGAGTCCCGGGGAGCTGTTTTTT.

This clone was picked up many times. The CDR3 nucleotides are TGTGCCAGCAGTTTAGTCGGGACAGGCAGCAATCAGCCCCAGCATTTT. The encoded protein is CASSLVGTGSNQPQHF. The chain uses TRBV28 and TRBJ1-5; 8 positions match TRBD1. Germline V gene sequence: CDR1 MDHEN, CDR2 SYDVKM. The CDR3 sequence is 16 residues long. The J segment lost 1 base and the V segment lost 2 bases, leaving 4 bases of the junction unmatched.

Here the CDR3 DNA reads TGTGCCATCAGTGAGCCCGGGACAGGGACCTACGAGCAGTACTTC. Amino acid sequence: CAISEPGTGTYEQYF. The chain links TRBV10-3 to TRBJ2-7; TRBD1 aligns across 9 bases. Germline V gives CDR1 ENHRY, CDR2 SYGVKD. This CDR3 has 15 amino acids. V lost 2 bases and J lost 2; bases outside the gene matches: 4.

V gene TRBV6-2 or TRBV6-3 combines with J gene TRBJ2-3, with 12 nucleotides matching TRBD2. The CDR3 spans 17 residues. Germline trimming cut 2 bases from V and 3 bases from J; bases unmatched to any gene: 6. Germline V gene sequence: CDR1 MNHEY, CDR2 SVGEGT. CDR3 region: CASSYEGLAGTTDTQYF. The CDR3 coding sequence is TGTGCCAGCAGTTACGAAGGACTAGCGGGGACGACAGATACGCAGTATTTT.

The V gene is TRBV5-4, the J gene TRBJ2-7; 11 bases line up with TRBD2. V was clipped by 0 bases and J by 3 bases; unmatched bases: 8. The CDR3 length is 17 residues. Looked up from germline, CDR1 is SGHNT and CDR2 is YYREEE (reference sequence). Here the CDR3 reads CASSLGGTSGTIYEQYF. For the CDR3, the DNA is TGTGCCAGCAGCTTGGGGGGGACTAGCGGAACAATCTACGAGCAGTACTTC.

This chain joins TRBV3-1 (or the pseudogene TRBV3-2) and TRBJ2-7; D is possibly TRBD1 (6 bases). The V gene lost 1 base and the J gene lost 7 bases, with 8 bases spanning the gap. The germline gives CDR1 LGHDT, CDR2 YNNKEL (reference sequence). The CDR3 is 12 amino acids. CDR3 protein: CASSQVGGEQYF. Written as DNA, the CDR3 is TGTGCCAGCAGCCAAGTAGGGGGAGAGCAGTACTTC.

This clone turned up a few times. The V gene is TRBV28, the J gene TRBJ2-1; 7 nucleotides match TRBD1. The CDR3 is made up of 14 amino acids. Germline CDR1 reads MDHEN; CDR2 reads SYDVKM. V lost 2 bases, J lost 5 bases, and 3 bases stayed unmatched. CDR3 sequence reads: CASSLPTGNNEQFF. CDR3 bases: TGTGCCAGCAGTTTACCGACAGGGAACAATGAGCAGTTCTTC.

The chain carries TRBV5-6 and TRBJ2-7; TRBD1 might be the D (8 bases). Germline CDR1 and CDR2: SGHDT and YYEEEE. Trimming cost V 4 bases and J 3 bases, with 20 bases left between them. The CDR3 consists of 16 residues. The CDR3 region is CASSLIAGGQGYEQYF. In DNA, the CDR3 is TGTGCCAGCAGCCTGATAGCGGGCGGACAGGGCTACGAGCAGTACTTC.

The rearrangement uses TRBV18 and TRBJ2-7; no firm D call. V was trimmed by 5 bases and J by 3 bases, leaving 11 bases between them. CDR1 KGHSH and CDR2 LQKENI come from the germline V gene. The CDR3 loop spans 13 amino acids. CDR3 sequence: CASSTAAYYEQYF. The CDR3, as DNA: TGTGCCAGCTCAACCGCGGCGTACTACGAGCAGTACTTC.

This chain connects TRBV4-2 to TRBJ2-7; a possible D gene is TRBD2 (5 bases). Trimming removed 1 base from V and 3 bases from J, with 10 bases in between. The germline V gene has CDR1 LGHNA and CDR2 YNFKEQ. The CDR3 is made up of 14 amino acids. CDR3 loop: CASSQGVGSYEQYF. The CDR3 DNA is TGTGCCAGCAGCCAAGGGGTAGGGAGCTACGAGCAGTACTTC.

The CDR3: CASSLVFAQGNEKLFF. Written as DNA, the CDR3 is TGTGCCAGCAGCTTAGTCTTTGCACAGGGGAATGAAAAACTGTTTTTT. The V and J genes are TRBV7-2 and TRBJ1-4; 7 bases agree with TRBD1. The germline gives CDR1 SGHTA, CDR2 FQGNSA. V trimming: 1 base; J trimming: 5 bases; junction bases outside the gene matches: 7. The CDR3 has 16 amino acids.

This clone has just one count. The chain joins TRBV5-4 to TRBJ1-6; TRBD1 agrees at 8 bases. The V and J ends lost 3 bases and 7 bases, in that order; junction bases with no gene match: 3. From germline, CDR1 is SGHNT and CDR2 YYREEE (reference sequence). CDR3 length: 14 amino acids. The CDR3 DNA sequence: TGTGCCAGCAGCTCCGGGACAGGCAATTCACCCCTCCACTTT. Protein product: CASSSGTGNSPLHF.

The chain recombines TRBV18 with TRBJ2-4, with 11 bases identical to TRBD2. The trim removed 8 bases at V and 0 bases at J, leaving 15 bases unmatched. This CDR3 region has 19 residues. Germline V lookup: CDR1 KGHSH, CDR2 LQKENI. CDR3 in amino acids: CASARTGTSGSLAKNIQYF. The CDR3, as DNA: TGTGCCAGCGCGAGGACCGGGACTAGCGGTTCTCTAGCCAAAAACATTCAGTACTTC.

CDR3 residues: CASSSPRTGMNTEAFF. CDR3 sequence (DNA): TGTGCCAGCAGTTCCCCCCGGACAGGCATGAACACTGAAGCTTTCTTT. The chain employs TRBV28 and TRBJ1-1; 7 bases fit TRBD1. V lost 4 bases and J lost 0; bases outside the gene matches: 8. This CDR3 has 16 amino acids. Germline CDR1 MDHEN, CDR2 SYDVKM.

This clone was counted a single time. The chain recombines TRBV5-1 with TRBJ2-3; the D gene is possibly TRBD1 (5 bases). The CDR3 extends over 14 amino acids. Germline V gene data show CDR1 as SGHRS and CDR2 as YFSETQ. Trimming stripped 0 bases from V and 6 bases from J, with 11 bases between. The DNA of the CDR3 is TGCGCCAGCAGCTTGGCCCTGGGGCTGGATACGCAGTATTTT. It yields the protein CASSLALGLDTQYF.

J is TRBJ2-2 and V is TRBV3-1 (or the pseudogene TRBV3-2), with TRBD1 identical over 8 bases. The CDR3 has 14 residues. V was pared by 6 bases and J by 5 bases, with 5 bases of the junction left unmatched. Germline lookup yields CDR1 LGHDT and CDR2 YNNKEL (reference sequence). Here the CDR3 reads CASRLGQGTGELFF. In DNA, the CDR3 is TGTGCCAGCAGGCTAGGACAGGGTACCGGGGAGCTGTTTTTT.

The chain employs TRBV5-1 and TRBJ2-7; 9 nucleotides align to TRBD1. The CDR3 runs to 16 residues. Germline lookup yields CDR1 SGHRS and CDR2 YFSETQ. Trimming cost V 0 bases and J 5 bases; bases outside gene matches: 9. The DNA for the CDR3 is TGCGCCAGCAGCTTGGAAGCGGGACAGGGCGCGGACGAGCAGTACTTC. Protein sequence: CASSLEAGQGADEQYF. Supplemented by reference TRBV5-1 and TRBJ2-7, the full variable domain reads KAGVTQTPRYLIKTRGQQVTLSCSPISGHRSVSWYQQTPGQGLQFLFEYFSETQRNKGNFPGRFSGRQFSNSRSEMNVSTLELGDSALYLCASSLEAGQGADEQYFGPGTRLTVT.

CDR3 DNA sequence: TGTGCCTGGAGTGTACCCAGGGGAGGGTATAATTCACCCCTCCACTTT. This sequence encodes CAWSVPRGGYNSPLHF. The chain uses TRBV30 and TRBJ1-6; a possible D gene is TRBD1 (6 bases). This CDR3 has 16 residues. Deletions cut 0 bases from V and 4 bases from J, with 13 bases between. Germline V gene sequence: CDR1 GTSNPN, CDR2 SVGIG (reference sequence).

This sequence joins TRBV6-5 and TRBJ1-3; 8 bases are a match to TRBD1. This CDR3 contains 16 residues. V was clipped by 0 bases and J by 3 bases; unmatched bases: 4. The germline V gene encodes CDR1 MNHEY and CDR2 SVGAGI. The CDR3 DNA reads TGTGCCAGCAGTTACTCGTCCAGGGGGCATGGAAACACCATATATTTT. Translated: CASSYSSRGHGNTIYF.

The chain couples TRBV11-3 to TRBJ2-5, with D possibly being TRBD1 (7 bases). V was shortened by 5 bases and J by 5 bases, with 18 bases between the two germline ends. The germline gives CDR1 SGHNT, CDR2 YENEEA. The CDR3 sequence is 15 residues long. CDR3 amino acids: CASSLGGGGLETQYF. The CDR3 bases are TGTGCCAGCAGCCTAGGCGGAGGGGGCCTTGAGACCCAGTACTTC.

The chain recombines TRBV7-6 with TRBJ2-2; TRBD2 matches at 7 bases. The CDR3 is made up of 18 amino acids. V was clipped by 1 base and J by 5 bases; unmatched bases: 13. Germline V gene data show CDR1 as SGHVS and CDR2 as FNYEAQ. Written as DNA, the CDR3 is TGTGCCAGCAGCTTAGAGCCAGCGGGGCCCCGGAGTACCGGGGAGCTGTTTTTT. As protein: CASSLEPAGPRSTGELFF.

CDR3: CATRGQSNYGYTF. The CDR3 coding sequence is TGTGCCACCCGGGGACAGTCTAACTATGGCTACACCTTC. The chain is built from TRBV19 and TRBJ1-2; 7 positions agree with TRBD1. Germline trimming cut 10 bases from V and 0 bases from J; bases unmatched to any gene: 5. Germline CDR1 is LNHDA and CDR2 is SQIVND (reference sequence). This CDR3 comprises 13 residues.

This clone was observed a few times. The chain has TRBV10-3 and TRBJ1-1; possibly TRBD1 for D (5 bases). The V end was cut by 4 bases, the J end by 0 bases, with 6 bases between. The germline V gene encodes CDR1 ENHRY and CDR2 SYGVKD. The CDR3 runs 13 residues. CDR3 bases: TGTGCCATCAGTGGACAGATGAACACTGAAGCTTTCTTT. Its protein is CAISGQMNTEAFF.

The chain is built from TRBV19 and TRBJ1-1; 8 bases match TRBD1. CDR3 length: 13 amino acids. CDR1 and CDR2 from the germline V gene are LNHDA and SQIVND (reference sequence). J lost 5 bases, V lost 5 bases, and 4 bases had no gene match. The CDR3 here is CASSVQGATEAFF. CDR3 coding DNA: TGTGCCAGTAGTGTCCAGGGGGCAACTGAAGCTTTCTTT.

The chain recombines TRBV9 with TRBJ2-3, with a weak D call TRBD2 (5 bases). CDR1 and CDR2 (germline): SGDLS, YYNGEE. Trimming cost V 4 bases and J 0 bases, with 15 bases left between them. CDR3 length: 16 residues. The CDR3 loop reads CASSTFSGVSTDTQYF. The CDR3 DNA sequence: TGTGCCAGCAGCACTTTCTCCGGGGTTAGCACAGATACGCAGTATTTT.

This clone was counted only a few times. The chain uses TRBV28 and TRBJ1-6; TRBD1 aligns across 7 bases. CDR3 length equals 13 residues. V shed 6 bases and J 8 bases; nucleotides not matched to a gene: 4. CDR1 is MDHEN, CDR2 SYDVKM, per germline. The CDR3 sequence is CASRGQRHSPLHF. Here the CDR3 DNA reads TGTGCCAGCAGGGGACAGCGCCATTCACCCCTCCACTTT.

Only one count was recorded for this clone. V and J are TRBV28 and TRBJ2-7; 9 bases agree with TRBD2. With V trimmed by 3 bases and J by 2 bases, 5 bases remained unmatched. Looked up from germline, CDR1 is MDHEN and CDR2 is SYDVKM. The CDR3 contains 15 residues. The CDR3 coding sequence is TGTGCCAGCAGTTTGGCTAGCGGGATAACCTACGAGCAGTACTTC. Translated, it gives CASSLASGITYEQYF.

The rearrangement uses TRBV24-1 and TRBJ1-5; TRBD1 matches at 10 bases. CDR1 and CDR2 from the germline V gene are KGHDR and SFDVKD. Trimming cost V 4 bases and J 4 bases; bases outside gene matches: 9. The CDR3 loop spans 17 amino acids. The DNA for the CDR3 is TGTGCCACCAGTGACCCCGGGACAGGGGTGGGGAATCAGCCCCAGCATTTT. Translating it yields CATSDPGTGVGNQPQHF.

CDR3 loop: CASSGVSGSGDEQFF. CDR3 bases: TGTGCCAGCAGTGGGGTTAGCGGGAGCGGCGATGAGCAGTTCTTC. This chain uses TRBV2 with TRBJ2-1; 9 nucleotides align to TRBD2. Trimming at V came to 4 bases and at J to 8 bases, leaving 9 bases not matched to a gene. CDR3 length equals 15 residues. The germline V gene has CDR1 SNHLY and CDR2 FYNNEI.